What follows are 17 T cell receptor beta chains derived from one specimen sequenced in a study of T cell clonotyping in hematopoietic cell transplantation. Generated by immunoSEQ multiplex PCR, the TCRdb table keeps only in-frame clones and is missing some. The table lists 6,000 to 7,000 clones, 77% of them singletons. Specimen: PBMCs, collected 100 days after allogeneic stem cell transplant. These receptor sequences come from a female patient in her 30s who had an allogeneic stem cell transplant, so the T cells may come from the graft donor. Some clones in this sample may be carry-over from other donors' samples.

This clone was seen just once. The chain employs TRBV2 and TRBJ2-7; 8 bases are a match to TRBD2. Losses at the gene ends were 1 base for V and 2 bases for J; bases not matched to a gene: 4. Germline CDR1 is SNHLY and CDR2 is FYNNEI. The CDR3 runs 15 residues. The CDR3 DNA reads TGTGCCAGCAGTGAAGGGCTAGCGGGCACCTACGAGCAGTACTTC. Its translation: CASSEGLAGTYEQYF.

The rearrangement links TRBV4-3 to TRBJ1-4; 9 bases map to TRBD1. This CDR3 spans 15 amino acids. Germline CDR1 is LGHNA and CDR2 is YSLEER. V was pared by 3 bases and J by 8 bases, with 7 bases of the junction left unmatched. CDR3 sequence (DNA): TGCGCCAGCAGCCAGCCGGGACAGGGAGGAGAAAAACTGTTTTTT. Translated, it gives CASSQPGQGGEKLFF.

The J gene is TRBJ2-3, the V gene TRBV30; 7 bases map to TRBD1. There are 13 residues in the CDR3. Looked up from germline, CDR1 is GTSNPN and CDR2 is SVGIG (reference sequence). The trim removed 4 bases at V and 3 bases at J, leaving 4 bases unmatched. The CDR3 loop reads CAWNRGMTDTQYF. CDR3 bases: TGTGCCTGGAACAGGGGAATGACAGATACGCAGTATTTT.

This clone was observed a handful of times. The chain employs TRBV7-8 and TRBJ1-2; 9 bases are shared with TRBD1. J lost 5 bases, V lost 1 base, and 8 bases had no gene match. Per the germline V gene, CDR1 is SGHVS and CDR2 is FQNEAQ. CDR3 length: 16 residues. Here the CDR3 DNA reads TGTGCCAGCAGCTTAGGATCACAGGGGGCGGTTTATGGCTACACCTTC. This encodes CASSLGSQGAVYGYTF.

The chain is built from TRBV5-1 and TRBJ1-2; possibly TRBD1 for D (6 bases). Trimming left V 4 bases short and J 0 bases short, with 16 bases between. The CDR3 covers 16 residues. Germline CDR1 is SGHRS and CDR2 is YFSETQ. The CDR3 coding sequence is TGCGCCAGCAGCGCTTCCGGGACAACTACTAACTATGGCTACACCTTC. It translates to CASSASGTTTNYGYTF.

A word on this clone: Other DNA sequences in this sample translate to the same CDR3. The chain is built from TRBV4-1 and TRBJ1-2; D uncertain. The CDR3 extends over 13 amino acids. The germline gives CDR1 MGHRA, CDR2 YSYEKL. V was trimmed by 0 bases and J by 1 base, leaving 3 bases between them. CDR3 DNA sequence: TGCGCCAGCAGCCAAGAAAGTAACTATGGCTACACCTTC. Residues: CASSQESNYGYTF.

The V and J genes are TRBV4-3 and TRBJ2-2; a possible D gene is TRBD1 (5 bases). From germline, CDR1 is LGHNA and CDR2 YSLEER. This CDR3 spans 18 amino acids. Trimming left V 0 bases short and J 0 bases short, with 14 bases between. The CDR3 here is CASSQEPYRSANTGELFF. The CDR3 DNA reads TGCGCCAGCAGCCAAGAGCCTTACAGGTCTGCGAACACCGGGGAGCTGTTTTTT.

The chain has TRBV9 and TRBJ1-3; no clear D. Germline CDR1 reads SGDLS; CDR2 reads YYNGEE. The V gene lost 1 base and the J gene lost 4 bases, with 12 bases spanning the gap. This CDR3 is built from 15 residues. The CDR3 sequence is CASSVTSRSGNTIYF. As DNA, the CDR3 is TGTGCCAGCAGCGTAACTAGCCGGTCGGGAAACACCATATATTTT.

This chain links TRBV25-1 with TRBJ2-7; 7 bases map to TRBD1. The CDR3 runs to 15 residues. CDR1 and CDR2 (germline): MGHDK, SYGVNS. V was clipped by 2 bases and J by 1 base; unmatched bases: 5. The CDR3 DNA follows: TGTGCCAGCAGTGAAGGTAACAGGGGTTCCTACGAGCAGTACTTC. Translating it yields CASSEGNRGSYEQYF.

The chain has TRBV30 and TRBJ1-2, with TRBD1 matching 8 bases. The CDR3 totals 14 residues. After removal of 4 bases from V and 8 bases from J, the junction contained 12 bases not matched to a gene. Per the germline V gene, CDR1 is GTSNPN and CDR2 is SVGIG (reference sequence). The CDR3 region has the DNA TGTGCCTGGATTTTCCCAGGGGGCCAACGCGGCTACACCTTC. Protein sequence: CAWIFPGGQRGYTF.

This chain connects TRBV4-2 to TRBJ2-2, with 7 bases aligning to TRBD2. The CDR3 covers 18 residues. Germline assignment: CDR1 LGHNA and CDR2 YNFKEQ. Trimming took 0 bases from V and 5 from J; bases not matched to a gene: 12. In DNA form, the CDR3 reads TGTGCCAGCAGCCAAGATAGAGCGGGGACTACCGGGACCGGGGAGCTGTTTTTT. It specifies CASSQDRAGTTGTGELFF.

This clone appeared a few times. V is TRBV14 and J is TRBJ1-6; D gene unclear. This CDR3 region has 16 residues. Germline loops: CDR1 SGHDN, CDR2 FVKESK. V gave up 0 bases and J gave up 6 bases, with 12 bases separating them. CDR3 residues: CASSQEGGDFNSPLHF. CDR3 sequence (DNA): TGTGCCAGCAGCCAAGAAGGTGGCGACTTTAATTCACCCCTCCACTTT.

The chain links TRBV5-1 to TRBJ1-4; a weak D match, TRBD1 (5 bases). V was trimmed by 1 base and J by 11 bases, leaving 9 bases between them. The CDR3 totals 12 residues. CDR1 SGHRS and CDR2 YFSETQ come from the germline V gene. The CDR3 bases are TGCGCCAGCAGCTTGCAGGGTAGGAAACTGTTTTTT. This encodes CASSLQGRKLFF.

V gene TRBV11-1 combines with J gene TRBJ1-2; no reliable D call. This CDR3 comprises 16 residues. Germline V gives CDR1 SGHAT, CDR2 FQDESV (reference sequence). The V and J ends lost 4 bases and 0 bases respectively, with 15 bases between them. DNA of the CDR3: TGTGCCAGCAGCTCCATCCTCGTGGGAACTAACTATGGCTACACCTTC. This codes for CASSSILVGTNYGYTF.

The CDR3 is CASSLYQGAQDGYTF. CDR3 nucleotide sequence: TGTGCCAGCAGCTTGTATCAGGGGGCGCAGGATGGCTACACCTTC. The gene calls are TRBV5-8 and TRBJ1-2, with TRBD1 matching 8 bases. Looked up from germline, CDR1 is SGHTS and CDR2 is YDEGEE. Losses at the gene ends were 1 base for V and 6 bases for J; bases not matched to a gene: 8. The CDR3 runs 15 residues. Using reference TRBV5-8 and TRBJ1-2 for the parts outside the CDR3, the full variable domain is EAGVTQSPTHLIKTRGQQATLRCSPISGHTSVYWYQQALGLGLQFLLWYDEGEERNRGNFPPRFSGRQFPNYSSELNVNALELEDSALYLCASSLYQGAQDGYTFGSGTRLTVV.

This clone was seen a handful of times. The rearrangement joins TRBV9 to TRBJ1-1, with 10 bases matching TRBD1. Germline V CDR1 and CDR2: SGDLS, YYNGEE. V dropped 3 bases and J dropped 2; count of bases not matched to a gene: 4. This CDR3 has 15 residues. CDR3 sequence (DNA): TGTGCCAGCAGCGAGGGGACAGGGGCAAACACTGAAGCTTTCTTT. The encoded protein is CASSEGTGANTEAFF.

The gene calls are TRBV7-2 and TRBJ1-2; weak D call: TRBD1 (6 bases). Germline V gene sequence: CDR1 SGHTA, CDR2 FQGNSA. With 5 bases removed from V and 8 bases from J, the gap between germline ends came to 21 bases. This CDR3 is built from 15 residues. The CDR3 DNA follows: TGTGCCAGCAGCCCGGCGGGGGGCTTATCTCGAGGCTACACCTTC. Translated, it gives CASSPAGGLSRGYTF. Complete variable domain (other parts from reference TRBV7-2 and TRBJ1-2): GAGVSQSPSNKVTEKGKDVELRCDPISGHTALYWYRQSLGQGLEFLIYFQGNSAPDKSGLPSDRFSAERTGGSVSTLTIQRTQQEDSAVYLCASSPAGGLSRGYTFGSGTRLTVV.